Presented here are 24 T cell receptor beta chains from one specimen sequenced in a study of identical twins. One entry per CDR3 protein, called by TCRdb with MiXCR from the 5' RACE reads. The sample lists approximately 490,000 distinct CDR3 sequences, about a fifth seen once, with 0.4% to 0.6% in the top ten. The same sample was also studied in work on yellow fever vaccine responses in identical twins.

The source material was CD4+ T cells sorted from blood. The receptors stem from a woman under 30 in good health.

V usage is TRBV20-1 and J usage is TRBJ2-5; maybe TRBD1 (6 bases). In germline, CDR1 is DFQATT, CDR2 SNEGSKA (reference sequence). CDR3 length equals 13 residues. Trimming removed 5 bases from V and 2 bases from J, with 12 bases in between. Here the CDR3 DNA reads TGCAGTGCTCCCCGGCAGGGGCAAGAGACCCAGTACTTC. Its protein is CSAPRQGQETQYF.

The chain carries TRBV29-1 and TRBJ2-3, with unresolved D. This CDR3 has 15 amino acids. Germline loops: CDR1 SQVTM, CDR2 ANQGSEA. V lost 5 bases to trimming and J lost 2 bases, with 17 bases between them. The CDR3 spells CSVFLQKSFTDTQYF. The CDR3 bases are TGCAGCGTTTTTCTACAGAAGTCTTTCACAGATACGCAGTATTTT.

This sequence joins TRBV12-3 or TRBV12-4 and TRBJ2-3; 9 bases match TRBD2. The CDR3 consists of 14 residues. The junction had 0 bases not matched to a gene; V was cut back by 4 bases and J by 1 base. Written as DNA, the CDR3 is TGTGCCAGCAGTTGGACTAGCGGCACAGATACGCAGTATTTT. It encodes CASSWTSGTDTQYF.

This clonotype came up a few times. The rearrangement joins TRBV28 to TRBJ2-7; 9 nucleotides align to TRBD2. The V gene's germline CDR1 is MDHEN and CDR2 SYDVKM. Trimming removed 6 bases from V and 1 base from J; junction bases left unmatched: 4. The CDR3 is 14 amino acids. CDR3 sequence reads: CASSASGKSYEQYF. For the CDR3, the DNA is TGTGCCAGCAGCGCTAGCGGGAAGTCCTACGAGCAGTACTTC.

The table lists this clonotype with many counts. The J gene is TRBJ2-1, the V gene TRBV10-3, with a possible D match to TRBD1 (6 bases). This CDR3 is built from 12 residues. V was shortened by 11 bases and J by 3 bases, with 11 bases between the two germline ends. CDR1 is ENHRY and CDR2 is SYGVKD in the germline V gene. CDR3 nucleotide sequence: TGTGCCGTGGGGGCGATCTACAATGAGCAGTTCTTC. Its translation: CAVGAIYNEQFF.

V usage is TRBV5-1 and J usage is TRBJ2-2, with TRBD1 identical over 9 bases. Trimming at V came to 5 bases and at J to 2 bases, leaving 4 bases not matched to a gene. The germline V gene encodes CDR1 SGHRS and CDR2 YFSETQ. The CDR3 has 15 residues. The CDR3 DNA reads TGCGCCAGCAGTCAGGACAGGGGAAACACCGGGGAGCTGTTTTTT. Amino acids: CASSQDRGNTGELFF.

This chain connects TRBV20-1 to TRBJ1-2; TRBD1 matches 9 bases. V gave up 3 bases and J gave up 7 bases; unmatched junction bases: 12. Germline V gene sequence: CDR1 DFQATT, CDR2 SNEGSKA (reference sequence). The CDR3 consists of 15 residues. CDR3 nucleotides: TGCAGTGCTAGGCCCGGGACAGGGTTTCTCTTTGGCTACACCTTC. The encoded protein is CSARPGTGFLFGYTF.

The CDR3 region has the DNA TGTGCCATCAGTGAGCGTCCGGACAGGGGCTACGAGCAGTACGTC. Translating gives CAISERPDRGYEQYV. The chain combines TRBV10-3 with TRBJ2-7; 9 bases align to TRBD1. The CDR3 runs 15 residues. After removal of 2 bases from V and 3 bases from J, the junction contained 5 bases not matched to a gene. Germline V lookup: CDR1 ENHRY, CDR2 SYGVKD.

V usage is TRBV3-1 and J usage is TRBJ2-2; 9 nucleotides line up with TRBD2. V was pared by 6 bases and J by 6 bases, with 5 bases of the junction left unmatched. The germline V gene has CDR1 LGHDT and CDR2 YNNKEL (reference sequence). The CDR3 length is 14 residues. The CDR3 here is CASRTSGSAGELFF. The CDR3, as DNA: TGTGCCAGCAGGACTAGCGGTTCCGCCGGGGAGCTGTTTTTT.

The chain combines TRBV5-4 with TRBJ2-5; 12 nucleotides align to TRBD1. The CDR3 covers 14 residues. Trimming at V came to 6 bases and at J to 5 bases, leaving 5 bases not matched to a gene. Germline-derived CDR1 and CDR2 are SGHNT and YYREEE (reference sequence). CDR3 amino acids: CASKGTGGDETQYF. The CDR3 nucleotides are TGTGCCAGCAAGGGGACAGGGGGCGATGAGACCCAGTACTTC.

The gene calls are TRBV20-1 and TRBJ2-3, with 7 nucleotides matching TRBD1. The CDR3 runs 14 residues. V lost 2 bases and J lost 1; bases outside the gene matches: 3. Germline CDR1 is DFQATT and CDR2 is SNEGSKA (reference sequence). The CDR3 sequence is CSARRDRGTDTQYF. The CDR3 DNA follows: TGCAGTGCTAGACGGGACAGAGGCACAGATACGCAGTATTTT.

This clonotype showed up many times. The rearrangement links TRBV12-3 or TRBV12-4 to TRBJ1-4; D not resolved. Between the trimmed V and J ends, which lost 1 base and 5 bases, there was a span of 8 bases. The CDR3 runs 14 residues. CDR3 DNA sequence: TGTGCCAGCAGTTTAGGGAGCCCAAATGAAAAACTGTTTTTT. Translating it yields CASSLGSPNEKLFF.

This clonotype has only one observation. The gene calls are TRBV3-1 and TRBJ2-2; TRBD1 aligns across 10 bases. Germline V gives CDR1 LGHDT, CDR2 YNNKEL (reference sequence). CDR3 length equals 17 residues. The trim removed 0 bases at V and 3 bases at J, leaving 4 bases unmatched. The DNA for the CDR3 is TGTGCCAGCAGCCAAGATCCGGGGACAGGGGACACCGGGGAGCTGTTTTTT. Protein: CASSQDPGTGDTGELFF.

The chain has TRBV20-1 and TRBJ2-3, with 7 bases fitting TRBD1. Germline loops: CDR1 DFQATT, CDR2 SNEGSKA (reference sequence). With 6 bases clipped from V and 0 bases from J, the junction kept 9 bases outside the gene matches. There are 15 residues in the CDR3. CDR3 in DNA: TGCAGTGCAGATACGACAGGGCGGAGCACAGATACGCAGTATTTT. It encodes CSADTTGRSTDTQYF.

The rearrangement uses TRBV7-6 and TRBJ2-3, with TRBD1 matching 7 bases. Germline CDR1 is SGHVS and CDR2 is FNYEAQ. The V gene end was trimmed by 1 base and the J gene end by 6 bases; junction bases not matched to a gene: 4. This CDR3 has 14 residues. The CDR3: CASSLGTGGDTQYF. The CDR3 DNA sequence: TGTGCCAGCAGCTTAGGGACAGGAGGCGATACGCAGTATTTT. The complete variable domain, with remaining parts taken from reference TRBV7-6 and TRBJ2-3, reads GAGVSQSPRYKVTKRGQDVALRCDPISGHVSLYWYRQALGQGPEFLTYFNYEAQQDKSGLPNDRFSAERPEGSISTLTIQRTEQRDSAMYRCASSLGTGGDTQYFGPGTRLTVL.

The V call is TRBV10-3, the J call TRBJ1-4; D is perhaps TRBD1 (5 bases). This CDR3 comprises 13 residues. Germline V lookup: CDR1 ENHRY, CDR2 SYGVKD. V lost 10 bases and J 0 bases, leaving 9 bases between the germline ends. Here the CDR3 DNA reads TGTGCCACCGCGGGGGCAACTAATGAAAAACTGTTTTTT. This encodes CATAGATNEKLFF.

This clonotype has a count of ten or more. The J gene is TRBJ2-1, the V gene TRBV12-3 or TRBV12-4, with 10 bases lining up with TRBD2. J was trimmed by 7 bases and V by 8 bases; bases with no gene match: 11. The CDR3 is 15 residues long. The CDR3 is CASLDLAGARNEQFF. The CDR3, as DNA: TGTGCCAGCCTGGACCTAGCGGGAGCACGGAATGAGCAGTTCTTC.

Only a few counts were recorded for this clonotype. V is TRBV11-2 and J is TRBJ2-7, with 8 bases that match TRBD2. The CDR3 runs 17 residues. Germline trimming cut 2 bases from V and 2 bases from J; bases unmatched to any gene: 11. Germline V gives CDR1 SGHAT, CDR2 FQNNGV. As DNA, the CDR3 is TGTGCCAGCAGCTTATCCGTTAGCGGGATCAGGACCTACGAGCAGTACGTC. Its translation: CASSLSVSGIRTYEQYV.

This clonotype was detected only a few times. The chain carries TRBV3-1 and TRBJ1-4, with D uncertain. Germline V gene sequence: CDR1 LGHDT, CDR2 YNNKEL (reference sequence). The CDR3 is 14 amino acids. V lost 1 base and J lost 8, with 11 bases in between. The DNA of the CDR3 is TGTGCCAGCAGCCAAGCTAGACCGGGAGAAAAACTGTTTTTT. The encoded protein is CASSQARPGEKLFF.

This clonotype was found a few times. The chain links TRBV3-1 to TRBJ2-7, with 7 bases lining up with TRBD2. V gave up 4 bases and J gave up 2 bases; unmatched junction bases: 14. The germline V gene encodes CDR1 LGHDT and CDR2 YNNKEL (reference sequence). CDR3 length equals 17 residues. The CDR3 region has the DNA TGTGCCAGCAGCCGGCCCTTAGGGGAGGGAGTTCCCTACGAGCAGTACTTC. Protein product: CASSRPLGEGVPYEQYF.

This clonotype was recorded a few times. The chain joins TRBV4-1 to TRBJ1-5; TRBD1 agrees at 7 bases. Germline CDR1 is MGHRA and CDR2 is YSYEKL. The V segment lost 1 base and the J segment 6 bases; nucleotides outside the gene matches: 3. This CDR3 has 14 residues. The CDR3 DNA sequence: TGCGCCAGCAGCCAAGGGGACAGACCTCAGCCCCAGCATTTT. It codes for CASSQGDRPQPQHF.

The chain carries TRBV20-1 and TRBJ2-7, with D perhaps matching TRBD1 (5 bases). The V gene's germline CDR1 is DFQATT and CDR2 SNEGSKA (reference sequence). The ends were cut back, 1 base at V and 2 bases at J, with 9 bases in the middle. The CDR3 loop spans 13 amino acids. In DNA form, the CDR3 reads TGCAGTGCTAGAGGAAGGGGCGCCTACGAGCAGTACGTC. Translation gives CSARGRGAYEQYV.

CDR3 amino acids: CASSWETYEQYV. CDR3 nucleotides: TGTGCCAGTAGTTGGGAGACCTACGAGCAGTACGTC. V is TRBV19 and J is TRBJ2-7, with a possible D match to TRBD2 (5 bases). Trimming pared 5 bases from V and 2 bases from J, leaving 7 bases between. Germline V gene sequence: CDR1 LNHDA, CDR2 SQIVND (reference sequence). The length of the CDR3 is 12 residues.

This clonotype was seen a few times. The gene calls are TRBV24-1 and TRBJ2-2, with 12 bases fitting TRBD1. Looked up from germline, CDR1 is KGHDR and CDR2 is SFDVKD. CDR3 length: 15 amino acids. V lost 6 bases, J lost 7 bases, and 5 bases stayed unmatched. The CDR3 spells CATSSGTGGIGELFF. CDR3 in DNA: TGTGCCACCAGTTCCGGGACAGGGGGCATCGGGGAGCTGTTTTTT.